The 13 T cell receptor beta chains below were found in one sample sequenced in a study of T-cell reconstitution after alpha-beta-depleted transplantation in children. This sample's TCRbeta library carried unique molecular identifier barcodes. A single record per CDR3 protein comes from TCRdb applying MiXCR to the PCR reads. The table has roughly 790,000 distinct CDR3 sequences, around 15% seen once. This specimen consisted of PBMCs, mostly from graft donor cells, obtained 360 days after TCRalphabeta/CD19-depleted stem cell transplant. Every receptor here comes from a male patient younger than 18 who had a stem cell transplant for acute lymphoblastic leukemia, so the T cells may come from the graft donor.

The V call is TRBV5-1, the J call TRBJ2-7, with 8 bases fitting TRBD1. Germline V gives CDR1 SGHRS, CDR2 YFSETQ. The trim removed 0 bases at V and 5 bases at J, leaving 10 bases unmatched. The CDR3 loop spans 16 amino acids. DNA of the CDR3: TGCGCCAGCAGCTTGGTCGGGACAGGAGGTTGGGACGAGCAGTACTTC. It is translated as CASSLVGTGGWDEQYF.

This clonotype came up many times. The CDR3 sequence is CASSATSGVQFF. The CDR3 DNA is TGTGCCAGCAGCGCGACTAGCGGGGTGCAGTTCTTC. The genes are TRBV5-5 and TRBJ2-1; 11 bases agree with TRBD2. Germline V gene sequence: CDR1 SGHKS, CDR2 YYEKEE (reference sequence). Unmatched junction bases numbered 3, after V lost 4 bases and J lost 12 bases. The CDR3 is 12 residues long.

In DNA form, the CDR3 reads TGTGCCAGCAGCTCCCAGGGGGTGAACACTGAAGCTTTCTTT. Translated, it gives CASSSQGVNTEAFF. The J gene is TRBJ1-1, the V gene TRBV7-6; TRBD1 agrees at 7 bases. The CDR3 consists of 14 residues. Germline CDR1 reads SGHVS; CDR2 reads FNYEAQ. V lost 4 bases, J lost 0 bases, and 2 bases stayed unmatched.

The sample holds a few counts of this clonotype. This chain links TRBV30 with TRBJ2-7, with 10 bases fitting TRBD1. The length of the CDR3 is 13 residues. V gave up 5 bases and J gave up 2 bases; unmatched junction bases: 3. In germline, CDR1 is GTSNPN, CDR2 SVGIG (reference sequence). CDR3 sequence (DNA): TGTGCCTGGTCCGGGACAGGGGCCTACGAGCAGTACTTC. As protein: CAWSGTGAYEQYF.

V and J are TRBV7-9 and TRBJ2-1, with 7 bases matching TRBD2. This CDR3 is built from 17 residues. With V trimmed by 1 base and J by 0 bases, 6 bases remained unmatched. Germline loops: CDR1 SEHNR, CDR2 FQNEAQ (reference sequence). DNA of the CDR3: TGTGCCAGCAGCTTAGTCCTAGCGGACTACTCCTACAATGAGCAGTTCTTC. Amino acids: CASSLVLADYSYNEQFF.

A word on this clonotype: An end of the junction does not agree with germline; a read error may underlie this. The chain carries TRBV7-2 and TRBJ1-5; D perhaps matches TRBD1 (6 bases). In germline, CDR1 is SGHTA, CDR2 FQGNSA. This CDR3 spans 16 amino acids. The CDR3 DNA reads TGTGCCAGCAGCTTGGGACCAGCCGGGGGCGATCAGCACCAGCATTTT. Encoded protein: CASSLGPAGGDQHQHF.

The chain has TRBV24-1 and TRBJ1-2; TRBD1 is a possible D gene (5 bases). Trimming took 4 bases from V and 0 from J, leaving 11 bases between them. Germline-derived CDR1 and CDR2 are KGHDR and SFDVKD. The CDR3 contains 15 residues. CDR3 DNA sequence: TGTGCCACCAGTGACCCTGGGACGACTAACTATGGCTACACCTTC. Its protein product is CATSDPGTTNYGYTF.

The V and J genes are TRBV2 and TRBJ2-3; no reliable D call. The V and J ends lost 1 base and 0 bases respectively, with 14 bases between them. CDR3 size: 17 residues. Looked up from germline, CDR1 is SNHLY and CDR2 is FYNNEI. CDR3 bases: TGTGCCAGCAGTGAAGGGATCTGGGGATCTAGCACAGATACGCAGTATTTT. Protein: CASSEGIWGSSTDTQYF.

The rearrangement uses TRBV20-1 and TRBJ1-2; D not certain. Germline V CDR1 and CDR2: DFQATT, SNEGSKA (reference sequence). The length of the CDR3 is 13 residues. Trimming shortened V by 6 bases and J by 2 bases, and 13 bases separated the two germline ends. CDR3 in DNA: TGCAGTGCCCTACGGACGGAAAACTATGGCTACACCTTC. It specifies CSALRTENYGYTF.

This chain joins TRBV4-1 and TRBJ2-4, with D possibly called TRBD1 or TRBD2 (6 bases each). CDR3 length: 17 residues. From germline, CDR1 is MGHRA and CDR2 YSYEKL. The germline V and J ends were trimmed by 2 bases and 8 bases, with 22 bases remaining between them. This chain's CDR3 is CASSQTTFSGKGDIQYF. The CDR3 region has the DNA TGCGCCAGCAGCCAAACCACCTTTAGCGGCAAGGGGGACATTCAGTACTTC.

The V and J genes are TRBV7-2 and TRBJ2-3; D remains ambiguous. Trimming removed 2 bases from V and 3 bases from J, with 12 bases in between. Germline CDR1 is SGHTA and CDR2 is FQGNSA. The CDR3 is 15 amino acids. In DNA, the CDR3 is TGTGCCAGCAGCTTATGGGCCAGCAGGACAGATACGCAGTATTTT. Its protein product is CASSLWASRTDTQYF.

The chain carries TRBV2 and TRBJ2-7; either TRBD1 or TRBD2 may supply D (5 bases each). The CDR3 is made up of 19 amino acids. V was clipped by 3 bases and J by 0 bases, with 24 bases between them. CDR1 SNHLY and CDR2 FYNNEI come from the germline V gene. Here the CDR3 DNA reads TGTGCCAGCAGTGATTCCGGCTGGGGCGGACTCGTAAGCTCCTACGAGCAGTACTTC. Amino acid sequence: CASSDSGWGGLVSSYEQYF.

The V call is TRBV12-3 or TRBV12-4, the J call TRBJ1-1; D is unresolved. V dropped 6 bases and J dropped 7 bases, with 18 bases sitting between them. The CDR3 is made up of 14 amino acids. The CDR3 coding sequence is TGTGCCAGCAGGTCCCCAAGGTTTTCTCTTGAAGCTTTCTTT. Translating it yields CASRSPRFSLEAFF.